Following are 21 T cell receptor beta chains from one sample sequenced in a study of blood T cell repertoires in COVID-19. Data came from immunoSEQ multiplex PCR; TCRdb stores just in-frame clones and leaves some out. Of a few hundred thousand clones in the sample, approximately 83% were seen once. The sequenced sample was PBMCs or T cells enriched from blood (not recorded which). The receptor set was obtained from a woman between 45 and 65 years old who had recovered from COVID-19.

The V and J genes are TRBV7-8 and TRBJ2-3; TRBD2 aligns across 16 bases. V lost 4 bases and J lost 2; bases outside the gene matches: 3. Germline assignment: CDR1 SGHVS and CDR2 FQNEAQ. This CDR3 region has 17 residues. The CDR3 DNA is TGTGCCAGCAGCTCGGGACTAGCGGGAGGGTTCACAGATACGCAGTATTTT. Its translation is CASSSGLAGGFTDTQYF.

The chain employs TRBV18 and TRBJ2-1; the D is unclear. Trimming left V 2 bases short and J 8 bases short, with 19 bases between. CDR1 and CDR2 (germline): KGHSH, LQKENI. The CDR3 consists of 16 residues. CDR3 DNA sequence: TGTGCCAGCTCACCAGATCTGCCGAGACTCCGCGATGAGCAGTTCTTC. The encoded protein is CASSPDLPRLRDEQFF.

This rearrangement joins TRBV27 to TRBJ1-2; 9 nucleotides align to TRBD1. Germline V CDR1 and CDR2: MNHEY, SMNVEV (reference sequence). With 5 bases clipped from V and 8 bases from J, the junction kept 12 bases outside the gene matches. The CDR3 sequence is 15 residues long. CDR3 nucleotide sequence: TGTGCCAGCAGTCCTTCTAGACAGGGGGTGGGAGGCTACACCTTC. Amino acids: CASSPSRQGVGGYTF.

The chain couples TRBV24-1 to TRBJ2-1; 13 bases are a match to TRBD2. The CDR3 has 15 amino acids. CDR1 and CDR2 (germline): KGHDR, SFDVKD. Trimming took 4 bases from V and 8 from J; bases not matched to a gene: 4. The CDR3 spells CATSDSGLAGDEQFF. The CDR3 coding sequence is TGTGCCACCAGTGACTCTGGACTAGCGGGAGATGAGCAGTTCTTC.

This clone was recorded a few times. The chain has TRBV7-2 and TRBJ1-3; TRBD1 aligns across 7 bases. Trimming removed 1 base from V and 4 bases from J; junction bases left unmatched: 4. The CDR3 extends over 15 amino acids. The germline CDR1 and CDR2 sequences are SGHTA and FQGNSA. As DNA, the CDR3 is TGTGCCAGCAGCTTAGTTCAGGGGGAGGGAAACACCATATATTTT. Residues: CASSLVQGEGNTIYF.

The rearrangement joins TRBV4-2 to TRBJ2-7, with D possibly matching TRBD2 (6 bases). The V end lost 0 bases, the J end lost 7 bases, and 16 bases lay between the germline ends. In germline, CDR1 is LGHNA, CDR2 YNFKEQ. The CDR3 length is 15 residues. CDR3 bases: TGTGCCAGCAGCCAAGATTCACGGGAGACGCGTGAGCAGTACTTC. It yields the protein CASSQDSRETREQYF.

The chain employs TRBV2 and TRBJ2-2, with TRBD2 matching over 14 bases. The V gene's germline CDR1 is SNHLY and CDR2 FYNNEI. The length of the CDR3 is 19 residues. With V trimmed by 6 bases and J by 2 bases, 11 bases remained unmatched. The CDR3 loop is CASSTPPTSGRGNTGELFF. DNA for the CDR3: TGTGCCAGCAGCACCCCCCCGACTAGCGGGAGGGGTAACACCGGGGAGCTGTTTTTT. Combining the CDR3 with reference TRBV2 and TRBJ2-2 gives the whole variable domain EPEVTQTPSHQVTQMGQEVILRCVPISNHLYFYWYRQILGQKVEFLVSFYNNEISEKSEIFDDQFSVERPDGSNFTLKIRSTKLEDSAMYFCASSTPPTSGRGNTGELFFGEGSRLTVL.

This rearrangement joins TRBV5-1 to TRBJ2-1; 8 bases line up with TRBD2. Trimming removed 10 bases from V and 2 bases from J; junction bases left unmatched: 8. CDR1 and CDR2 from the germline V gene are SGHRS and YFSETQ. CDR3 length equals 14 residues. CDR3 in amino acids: CASKAGATYNEQFF. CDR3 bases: TGCGCCTCCAAAGCGGGGGCGACCTACAATGAGCAGTTCTTC.

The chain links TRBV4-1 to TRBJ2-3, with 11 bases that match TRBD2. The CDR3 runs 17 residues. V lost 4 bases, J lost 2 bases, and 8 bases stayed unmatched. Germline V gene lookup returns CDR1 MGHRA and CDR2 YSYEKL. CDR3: CASSPTGTSGLTDTQYF. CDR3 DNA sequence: TGCGCCAGCAGCCCCACCGGGACTAGCGGCCTCACAGATACGCAGTATTTT.

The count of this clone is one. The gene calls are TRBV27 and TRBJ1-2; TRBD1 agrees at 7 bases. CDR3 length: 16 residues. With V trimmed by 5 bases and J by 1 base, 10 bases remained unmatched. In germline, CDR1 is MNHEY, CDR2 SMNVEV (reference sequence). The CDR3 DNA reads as TGTGCCAGCAGTCCAGGACAGGCACCTAGTAACTATGGCTACACCTTC. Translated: CASSPGQAPSNYGYTF.

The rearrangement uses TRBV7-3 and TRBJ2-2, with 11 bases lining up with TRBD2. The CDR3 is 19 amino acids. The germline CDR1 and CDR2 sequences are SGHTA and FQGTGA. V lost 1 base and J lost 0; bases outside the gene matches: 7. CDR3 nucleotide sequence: TGTGCCAGCAGCTTAAAGGTTCTAGCGGGAGGCTCGAACACCGGGGAGCTGTTTTTT. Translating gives CASSLKVLAGGSNTGELFF.

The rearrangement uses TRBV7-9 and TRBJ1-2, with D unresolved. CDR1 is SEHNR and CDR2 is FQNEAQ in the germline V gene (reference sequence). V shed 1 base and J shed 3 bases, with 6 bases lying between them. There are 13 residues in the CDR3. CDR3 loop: CASSLVDYYGYTF. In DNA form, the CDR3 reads TGTGCCAGCAGCTTAGTAGATTACTATGGCTACACCTTC.

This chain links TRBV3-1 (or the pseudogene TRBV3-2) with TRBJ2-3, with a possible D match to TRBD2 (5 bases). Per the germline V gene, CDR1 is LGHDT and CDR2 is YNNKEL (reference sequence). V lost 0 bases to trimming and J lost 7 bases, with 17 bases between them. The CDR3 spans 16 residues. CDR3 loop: CASSQDTRWGRNTQYF. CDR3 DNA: TGTGCCAGCAGCCAAGATACTAGATGGGGTAGGAATACGCAGTATTTT.

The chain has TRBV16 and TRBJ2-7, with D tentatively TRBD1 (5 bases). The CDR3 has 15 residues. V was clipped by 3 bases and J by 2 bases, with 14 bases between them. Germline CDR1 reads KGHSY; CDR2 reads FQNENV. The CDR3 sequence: CASSQQGRDPYEQYF. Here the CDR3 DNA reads TGTGCCAGCAGCCAGCAGGGCAGGGATCCCTACGAGCAGTACTTC.

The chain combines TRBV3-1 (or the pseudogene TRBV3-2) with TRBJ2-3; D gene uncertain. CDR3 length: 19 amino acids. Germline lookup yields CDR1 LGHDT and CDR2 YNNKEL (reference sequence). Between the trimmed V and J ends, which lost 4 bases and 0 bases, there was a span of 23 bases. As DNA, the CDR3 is TGTGCCAGCAGCCGACATTGGGTCGCTGGTACCCGTAGCACAGATACGCAGTATTTT. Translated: CASSRHWVAGTRSTDTQYF.

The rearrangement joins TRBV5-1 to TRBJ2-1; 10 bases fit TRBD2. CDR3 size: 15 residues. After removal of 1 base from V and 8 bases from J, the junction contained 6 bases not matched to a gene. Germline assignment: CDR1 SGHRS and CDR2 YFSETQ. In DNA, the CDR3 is TGCGCCAGCAGCTTGCAAGCGGGAGGGCCCTATGAGCAGTTCTTC. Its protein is CASSLQAGGPYEQFF.

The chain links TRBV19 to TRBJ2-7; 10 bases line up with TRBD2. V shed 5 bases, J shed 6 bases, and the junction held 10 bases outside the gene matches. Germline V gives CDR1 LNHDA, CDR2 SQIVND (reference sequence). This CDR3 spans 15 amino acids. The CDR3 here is CASSSQLAGYSEQYF. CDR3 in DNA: TGTGCCAGTAGTTCACAACTAGCGGGATACTCCGAGCAGTACTTC. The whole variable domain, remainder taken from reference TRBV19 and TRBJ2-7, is DGGITQSPKYLFRKEGQNVTLSCEQNLNHDAMYWYRQDPGQGLRLIYYSQIVNDFQKGDIAEGYSVSREKKESFPLTVTSAQKNPTAFYLCASSSQLAGYSEQYFGPGTRLTVT.

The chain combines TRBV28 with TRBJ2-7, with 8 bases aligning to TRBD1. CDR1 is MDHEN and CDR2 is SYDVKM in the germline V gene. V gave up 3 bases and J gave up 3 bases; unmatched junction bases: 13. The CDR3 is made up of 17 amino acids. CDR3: CASSFSPAQGANYEQYF. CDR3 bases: TGTGCCAGCAGTTTTTCCCCCGCTCAGGGGGCTAACTACGAGCAGTACTTC. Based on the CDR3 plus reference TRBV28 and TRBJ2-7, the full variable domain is DVKVTQSSRYLVKRTGEKVFLECVQDMDHENMFWYRQDPGLGLRLIYFSYDVKMKEKGDIPEGYSVSREKKERFSLILESASTNQTSMYLCASSFSPAQGANYEQYFGPGTRLTVT.

CDR3 loop: CASSIDRNYGYTF. The CDR3 region has the DNA TGTGCCAGTAGTATAGACAGAAACTATGGCTACACCTTC. The chain joins TRBV19 to TRBJ1-2; D unclear. The CDR3 spans 13 residues. Germline CDR1 is LNHDA and CDR2 is SQIVND (reference sequence). Trimming took off 0 bases at V and 2 bases at J, with 4 bases between the two ends.

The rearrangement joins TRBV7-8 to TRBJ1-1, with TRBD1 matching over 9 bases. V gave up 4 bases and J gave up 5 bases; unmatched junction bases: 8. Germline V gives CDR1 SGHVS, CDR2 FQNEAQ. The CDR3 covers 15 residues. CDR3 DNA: TGTGCCAGCAGCTCAACAGGGGGCCTACGGACTGAAGCTTTCTTT. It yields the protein CASSSTGGLRTEAFF.

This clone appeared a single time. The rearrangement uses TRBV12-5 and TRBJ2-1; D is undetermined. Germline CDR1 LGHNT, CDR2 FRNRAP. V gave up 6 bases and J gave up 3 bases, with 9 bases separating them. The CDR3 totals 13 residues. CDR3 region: CASGPPSYNEQFF. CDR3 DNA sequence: TGTGCTAGTGGCCCCCCTAGCTACAATGAGCAGTTCTTC.